This T cell receptor (beta chain) comes out of a study of cytomegalovirus exposure and HLA in healthy donors. Findings of the study overall: TCR beta chain V- and J-gene trimming was linked, in a later analysis, to a missense variant in DCLRE1C. For most TCR beta V segments, an earlier analysis put the productive rate at about 87% or about 30% of the time.

This clone was seen only a few times. What it binds is unknown. Primers included in the PCR were 60 Vbeta and 13 Jbeta primers. Measured with immunoSEQ multiplex PCR; TCRdb has only the in-frame clones, and not every one. The sample lists 150,000 to 200,000 clones; approximately 71% were seen once. V trimming: 4 bases; J trimming: 5 bases; junction bases outside the gene matches: 9. Germline V gene sequence: CDR1 LGHNA, CDR2 YSLEER. The CDR3 covers 16 residues. The TCR originated in a young woman in good health and CMV-seropositive. Material: PBMCs. J is TRBJ2-7 and V is TRBV4-3, with 12 positions matching TRBD2. In nucleotides, the CDR3 is TGCGCCAGCAGCCGCCGACTAGCGGGGGACATCGACGAGCAGTACTTC. Protein product: CASSRRLAGDIDEQYF.